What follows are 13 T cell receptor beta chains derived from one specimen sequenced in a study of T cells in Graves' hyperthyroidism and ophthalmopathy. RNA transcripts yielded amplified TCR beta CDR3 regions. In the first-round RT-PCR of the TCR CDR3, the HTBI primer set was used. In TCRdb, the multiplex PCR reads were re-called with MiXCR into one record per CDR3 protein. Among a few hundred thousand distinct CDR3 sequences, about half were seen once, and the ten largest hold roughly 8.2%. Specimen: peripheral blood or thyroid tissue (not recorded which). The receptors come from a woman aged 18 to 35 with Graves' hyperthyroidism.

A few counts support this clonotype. CDR3 DNA: TGTGCCAGCAGCCCCACTCCGGGGGGTTCGGGACAGCCCCAGCATTTT. This sequence encodes CASSPTPGGSGQPQHF. The rearrangement links TRBV7-8 to TRBJ1-5, with a possible D match to TRBD1 (5 bases). Trimming removed 5 bases from V and 7 bases from J, with 21 bases in between. The germline CDR1 and CDR2 sequences are SGHVS and FQNEAQ. This CDR3 region has 16 residues. The full variable domain, in which reference TRBV7-8 and TRBJ1-5 provide the parts outside the CDR3, is GAGVSQSPRYKVAKRGQDVALRCDPISGHVSLFWYQQALGQGPEFLTYFQNEAQLDKSGLPSDRFFAERPEGSVSTLKIQRTQQEDSAVYLCASSPTPGGSGQPQHFGDGTRLSIL.

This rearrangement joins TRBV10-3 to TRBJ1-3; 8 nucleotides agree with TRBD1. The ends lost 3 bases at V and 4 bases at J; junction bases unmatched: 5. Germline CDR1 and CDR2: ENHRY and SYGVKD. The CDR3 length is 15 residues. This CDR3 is CAISDRTGRGNTIYF. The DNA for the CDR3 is TGTGCCATCAGTGACCGGACAGGGCGAGGAAACACCATATATTTT.

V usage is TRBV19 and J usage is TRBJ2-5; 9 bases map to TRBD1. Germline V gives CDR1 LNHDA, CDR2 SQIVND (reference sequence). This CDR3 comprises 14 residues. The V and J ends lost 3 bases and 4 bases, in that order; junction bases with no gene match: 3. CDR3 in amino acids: CASSMRDRVETQYF. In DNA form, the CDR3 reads TGTGCCAGTAGTATGAGGGACAGGGTAGAGACCCAGTACTTC.

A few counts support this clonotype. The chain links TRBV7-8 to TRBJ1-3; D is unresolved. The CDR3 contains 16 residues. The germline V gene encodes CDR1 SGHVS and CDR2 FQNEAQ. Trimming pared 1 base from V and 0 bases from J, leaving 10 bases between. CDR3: CASSLEGSPSGNTIYF. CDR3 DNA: TGTGCCAGCAGCTTAGAGGGCTCCCCCTCTGGAAACACCATATATTTT. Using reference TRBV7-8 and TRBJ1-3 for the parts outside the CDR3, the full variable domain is GAGVSQSPRYKVAKRGQDVALRCDPISGHVSLFWYQQALGQGPEFLTYFQNEAQLDKSGLPSDRFFAERPEGSVSTLKIQRTQQEDSAVYLCASSLEGSPSGNTIYFGEGSWLTVV.

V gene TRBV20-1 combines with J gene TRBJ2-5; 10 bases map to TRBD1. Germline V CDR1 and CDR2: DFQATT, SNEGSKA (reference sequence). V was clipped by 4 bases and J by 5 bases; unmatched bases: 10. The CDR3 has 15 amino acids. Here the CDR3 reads CSATWGQGNTETQYF. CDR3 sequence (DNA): TGCAGTGCTACGTGGGGACAGGGGAATACGGAGACCCAGTACTTC.

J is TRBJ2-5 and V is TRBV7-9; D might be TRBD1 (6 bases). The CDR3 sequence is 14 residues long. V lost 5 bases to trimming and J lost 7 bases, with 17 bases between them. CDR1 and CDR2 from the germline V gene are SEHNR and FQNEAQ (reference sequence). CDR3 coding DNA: TGTGCCAGCAGCCAAGAGGGAACAGGGTGGACCCAGTACTTC. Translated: CASSQEGTGWTQYF.

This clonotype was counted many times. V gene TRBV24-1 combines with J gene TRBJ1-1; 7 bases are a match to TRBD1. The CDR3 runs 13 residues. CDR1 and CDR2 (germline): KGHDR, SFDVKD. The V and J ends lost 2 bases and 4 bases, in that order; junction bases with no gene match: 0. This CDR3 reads CATSDWDSTEAFF. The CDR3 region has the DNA TGTGCCACCAGTGATTGGGACAGCACTGAAGCTTTCTTT.

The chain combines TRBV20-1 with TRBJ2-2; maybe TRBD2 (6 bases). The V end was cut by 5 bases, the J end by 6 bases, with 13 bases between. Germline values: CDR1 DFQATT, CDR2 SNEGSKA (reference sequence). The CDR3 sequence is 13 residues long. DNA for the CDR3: TGCAGTGCTGAGCGGGCGACATCCGGGGAGCTGTTTTTT. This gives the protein CSAERATSGELFF.

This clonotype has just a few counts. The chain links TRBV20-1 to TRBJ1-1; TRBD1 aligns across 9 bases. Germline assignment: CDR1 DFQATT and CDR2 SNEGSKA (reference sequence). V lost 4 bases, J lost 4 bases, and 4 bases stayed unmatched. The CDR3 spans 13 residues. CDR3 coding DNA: TGCAGTGCTAAGACAGGGGGAAGCACTGAAGCTTTCTTT. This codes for CSAKTGGSTEAFF.

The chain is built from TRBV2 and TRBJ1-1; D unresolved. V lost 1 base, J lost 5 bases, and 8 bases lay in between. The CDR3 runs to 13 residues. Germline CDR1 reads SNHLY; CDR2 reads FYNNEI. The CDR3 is CASSEGLGTEAFF. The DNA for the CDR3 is TGTGCCAGCAGTGAAGGACTGGGGACTGAAGCTTTCTTT.

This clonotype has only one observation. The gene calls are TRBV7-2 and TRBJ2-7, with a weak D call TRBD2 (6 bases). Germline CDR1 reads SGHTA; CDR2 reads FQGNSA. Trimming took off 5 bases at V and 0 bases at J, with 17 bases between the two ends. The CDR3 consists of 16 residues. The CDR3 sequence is CASSMDGGISSYEQYF. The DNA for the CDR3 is TGTGCCAGCAGCATGGATGGGGGGATCAGCTCCTACGAGCAGTACTTC.

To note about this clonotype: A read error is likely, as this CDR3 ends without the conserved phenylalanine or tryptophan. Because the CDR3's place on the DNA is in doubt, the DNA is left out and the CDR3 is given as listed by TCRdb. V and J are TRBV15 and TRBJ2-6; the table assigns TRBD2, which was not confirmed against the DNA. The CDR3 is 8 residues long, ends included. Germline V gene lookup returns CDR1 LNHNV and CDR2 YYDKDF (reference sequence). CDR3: CATSREAS.

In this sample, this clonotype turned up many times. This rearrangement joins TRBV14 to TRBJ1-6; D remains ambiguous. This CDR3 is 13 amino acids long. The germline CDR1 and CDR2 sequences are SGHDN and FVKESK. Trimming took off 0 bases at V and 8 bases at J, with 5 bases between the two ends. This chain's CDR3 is CASSQDQYSPLHF. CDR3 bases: TGTGCCAGCAGCCAAGATCAATATTCACCCCTCCACTTT.